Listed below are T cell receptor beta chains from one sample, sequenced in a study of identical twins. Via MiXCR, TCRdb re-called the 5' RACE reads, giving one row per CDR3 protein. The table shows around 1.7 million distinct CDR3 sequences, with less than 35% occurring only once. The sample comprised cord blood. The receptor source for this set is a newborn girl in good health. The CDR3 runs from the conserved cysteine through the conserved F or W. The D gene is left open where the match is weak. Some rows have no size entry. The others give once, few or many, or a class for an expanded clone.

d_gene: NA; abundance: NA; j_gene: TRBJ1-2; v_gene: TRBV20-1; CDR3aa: CSASDARAYGYTF; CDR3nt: TGCAGTGCTAGCGACGCCAGGGCCTATGGCTACACCTTC
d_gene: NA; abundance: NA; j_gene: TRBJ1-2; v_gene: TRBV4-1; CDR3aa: CASSQDVGRNYGYTF; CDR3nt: TGCGCCAGCAGCCAAGATGTTGGCAGGAACTATGGCTACACCTTC
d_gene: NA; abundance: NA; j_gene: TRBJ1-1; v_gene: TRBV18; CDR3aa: CASSPPVQGPEAFF; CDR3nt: TGTGCCAGCTCACCACCGGTGCAGGGCCCTGAAGCTTTCTTT
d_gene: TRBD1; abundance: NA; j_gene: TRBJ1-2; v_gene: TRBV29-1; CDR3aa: CSGQGGNGCTF; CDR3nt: TGCAGCGGACAGGGGGGTAATGGCTGCACCTTC
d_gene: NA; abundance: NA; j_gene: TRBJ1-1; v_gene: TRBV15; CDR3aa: CATSRGGGTEAFF; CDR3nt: TGTGCCACCAGCAGAGGAGGGGGGACTGAAGCTTTCTTT
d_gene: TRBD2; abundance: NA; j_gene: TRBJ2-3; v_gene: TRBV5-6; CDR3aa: CASSLRLAGGLLDTQYF; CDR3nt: TGTGCCAGCAGCTTGAGACTAGCGGGGGGATTACTCGATACGCAGTATTTT
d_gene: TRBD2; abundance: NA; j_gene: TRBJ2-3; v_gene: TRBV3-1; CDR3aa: CAGSQAGANTQYF; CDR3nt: TGTGCCGGCAGCCAAGCGGGGGCAAATACGCAGTATTTT
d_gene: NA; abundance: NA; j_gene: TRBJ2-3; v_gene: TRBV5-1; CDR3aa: CASSRRTDTDTQYF; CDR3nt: TGCGCCAGCAGCCGGAGGACGGACACAGATACGCAGTATTTT
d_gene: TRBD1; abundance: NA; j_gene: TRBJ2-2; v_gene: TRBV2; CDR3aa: CASSTTGASTGELFF; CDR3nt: TGTGCCAGCAGCACCACAGGGGCCAGCACCGGGGAGCTGTTTTTT
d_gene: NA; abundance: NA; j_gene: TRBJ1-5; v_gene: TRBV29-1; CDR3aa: CSVAGSSNQPQHF; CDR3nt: TGCAGCGTCGCAGGGTCTAGCAATCAGCCCCAGCATTTT
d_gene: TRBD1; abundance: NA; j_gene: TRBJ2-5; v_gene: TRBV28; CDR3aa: CASRDRGRNEQYF; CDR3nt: TGTGCCAGCAGAGACAGGGGGCGCAATGAGCAGTACTTC
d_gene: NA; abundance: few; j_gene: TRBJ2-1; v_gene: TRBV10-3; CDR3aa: CAISAQRHYEQFF; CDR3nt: TGTGCCATCAGCGCCCAGAGGCATTATGAGCAGTTCTTC
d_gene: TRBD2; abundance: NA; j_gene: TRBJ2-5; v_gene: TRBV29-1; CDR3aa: CSVSSGGQETQYF; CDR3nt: TGCAGCGTTTCTAGCGGGGGCCAAGAGACCCAGTACTTC